This T cell receptor beta chain was sequenced in a study of OX40 agonist ivuxolimab in advanced cancers. The wider study: Of the participants, about 40% had some prior anti-PD-1, anti-PD-L1 or anti-CTLA-4 therapy, which was allowed. Study-wide findings and caveats: Also present in some nonresponders was a low level of normalized T-cell clonal expansion. Clonal expansion from baseline to week 6 occurred in both CD4+ and CD8+ T cells.

Autoimmune disease history or systemic immunosuppression barred patients. The CDR3 length is 15 residues. CDR1 and CDR2 from the germline V gene are SNHLY and FYNNEI. Trimming shortened V by 5 bases and J by 0 bases, and 11 bases separated the two germline ends. The assay was immunoSEQ multiplex PCR, and TCRdb's table has in-frame clones only and misses some. The sample lists about 59,000 clones; around 92% were seen once. This clone was detected only once. The antigen is not known. The chain combines TRBV2 with TRBJ2-1; D may be TRBD1 or TRBD2 (5 bases each). This receptor was obtained from an adult with an advanced solid tumor such as melanoma, head and neck, liver or kidney cancer. Sequencing was performed on CD4+ or CD8+ T cells sorted from blood, taken in a trial of the OX40 agonist ivuxolimab. The CDR3 DNA reads as TGTGCCAGCAGTCCTCGGGGCAGCTCCTACAATGAGCAGTTCTTC. As protein: CASSPRGSSYNEQFF.